A single sample gave rise to the 22 T cell receptor beta chains below, sequenced in a study of T cells in women clearing cervical HPV infection. Sequencing used immunoSEQ multiplex PCR; TCRdb keeps in-frame clones, though not all of them. This sample contains about 36,000 clones. The sequenced material came from blood buffy coat. Source of these receptors: a woman between 18 and 69 years old with a cervical HPV16 infection that either progressed to CIN3+ or cleared (not recorded which).

A note on this clone: The CDR3 end is not reached by the read, which stops 3 residues before it; the germline J gene fills it in. The chain couples TRBV7-3 to TRBJ2-3; TRBD2 matches at 9 bases. This CDR3 is built from 19 residues. CDR1 and CDR2 from the germline V gene are SGHTA and FQGTGA. The ends lost 1 base at V and 0 bases at J; junction bases unmatched: 11. This chain's CDR3 is CASSLKGGLAGYSTDTQYF. The CDR3 DNA, read in part, is TGTGCCAGCAGCTTAAAAGGAGGGCTAGCGGGGTACAGCACAGATACG.

A remark on this clone: The read halts 3 residues ahead of the CDR3 end, with the missing end drawn from the germline J gene. This sequence joins TRBV7-9 and TRBJ1-2; 8 nucleotides match TRBD1. The CDR3 spans 15 residues. Germline CDR1 is SEHNR and CDR2 is FQNEAQ (reference sequence). The trim removed 1 base at V and 4 bases at J, leaving 5 bases unmatched. The DNA read from the CDR3 is TGTGCCAGCAGCTTAGGACAGGGGACATTCTATGGC. Its protein is CASSLGQGTFYG. The whole CDR3 is CASSLGQGTFYGYTF.

Notes on this clone: The read ends 3 residues early relative to the CDR3; the germline J gene fills the gap. The rearrangement links TRBV4-1 to TRBJ1-4; D unclear. Germline CDR1 and CDR2: MGHRA and YSYEKL. CDR3 size: 15 residues. Trimming removed 4 bases at V and 0 bases at J, with 9 bases between. The CDR3 spells CASSPNLATNEKLFF. CDR3 DNA, as far as it was read: TGCGCCAGCAGCCCTAACCTCGCAACTAATGAAAAA.

In the case of this clone: Read coverage stops 3 residues before the CDR3 terminus; the germline J gene supplies the remainder. V and J are TRBV6-2 or TRBV6-3 and TRBJ2-7, with 10 bases fitting TRBD2. The CDR3 extends over 16 amino acids. With V trimmed by 4 bases and J by 0 bases, 6 bases remained unmatched. Per germline, CDR1 MNHEY and CDR2 SVGEGT. CDR3: CASSFPTSGNSYEQYF. The sequenced part of the CDR3 DNA is TGTGCCAGCAGTTTTCCAACTAGCGGGAACTCCTACGAG.

As for this clone: A read error may produce the germline difference seen at one junction end. The missing CDR3 end, 3 residues past where the read stops, is filled in from the germline J gene. The J gene is TRBJ2-1, the V gene TRBV5-4; possibly TRBD2 for D (5 bases). Germline CDR1 SGHNT, CDR2 YYREEE (reference sequence). The CDR3 sequence is 14 residues long. CDR3 DNA, as far as it was read: TGTGTCAGCAGCTCAACTAGACCCTACAATGAG. Translating it yields CVSSSTRPYNE. The CDR3 as a whole reads CVSSSTRPYNEQFF.

Worth noting for this clone: The read comes to an end 3 residues before the CDR3 does, leaving the germline J gene to fill in the end. This chain uses TRBV7-3 with TRBJ2-1, with D possibly matching TRBD2 (6 bases). This CDR3 is built from 14 residues. Trimming took off 8 bases at V and 8 bases at J, with 19 bases between the two ends. Germline-derived CDR1 and CDR2 are SGHTA and FQGTGA. The CDR3 here is CASSSGGPVDEQFF. The sequenced CDR3 bases are TGTGCCAGCTCGAGCGGAGGGCCTGTAGATGAG. The entire variable domain, with the rest obtained from reference TRBV7-3 and TRBJ2-1, is as follows: GAGVSQTPSNKVTEKGKYVELRCDPISGHTALYWYRQSLGQGPEFLIYFQGTGAADDSGLPNDRFFAVRPEGSVSTLKIQRTERGDSAVYLCASSSGGPVDEQFFGPGTRLTVL.

Remarks on this clone: The read ends 3 residues shy of where the CDR3 ends; the end is completed using the germline J gene. The chain couples TRBV7-2 to TRBJ2-7; 11 positions match TRBD1. The junction had 2 bases not matched to a gene; V was cut back by 5 bases and J by 2 bases. Germline V gene sequence: CDR1 SGHTA, CDR2 FQGNSA. This CDR3 region has 14 residues. The CDR3 here is CASSPGQGAYEQYF. CDR3 DNA (partial): TGTGCCAGCAGCCCGGGACAGGGGGCCTACGAG.

Worth noting for this clone: The read ends 3 residues early relative to the CDR3; the germline J gene fills the gap. V gene TRBV5-1 combines with J gene TRBJ2-7, with 12 bases lining up with TRBD2. Germline V lookup: CDR1 SGHRS, CDR2 YFSETQ. J was trimmed by 5 bases and V by 1 base; bases with no gene match: 4. The CDR3 contains 15 residues. The sequenced part of the CDR3 DNA is TGCGCCAGCAGCTTGATGGGACTAGCGGGTCACGAG. Protein: CASSLMGLAGHE. The entire CDR3 sequence reads CASSLMGLAGHEQYF.

As concerns this clone: The read ends 3 residues early relative to the CDR3; the germline J gene fills the gap. The chain uses TRBV19 and TRBJ2-5; 7 bases agree with TRBD2. V lost 10 bases, J lost 4 bases, and 15 bases stayed unmatched. The CDR3 sequence is 15 residues long. CDR1 and CDR2 (germline): LNHDA, SQIVND (reference sequence). The part of the CDR3 DNA that was read is TGTGCCAATCGTCGAGTAGGGGAGGGTTCAGAGACC. It is translated as CANRRVGEGSET. Given in full, the CDR3 is CANRRVGEGSETQYF.

In regard to this clone: The read falls 3 residues short of the CDR3 end, and the missing part is taken from the germline J gene. The V and J genes are TRBV13 and TRBJ2-5; TRBD1 is a possible D gene (5 bases). The V end was cut by 1 base, the J end by 7 bases, with 13 bases between. Germline CDR1 and CDR2: PRHDT and FYEKMQ (reference sequence). The CDR3 covers 14 residues. CDR3 DNA (partial): TGTGCCAGCAGCTTAGCAACAGGAGCTGGGACC. Its protein is CASSLATGAGT. The complete CDR3 sequence is CASSLATGAGTQYF.

Points on this clone: The read ends 3 residues shy of where the CDR3 ends; the end is completed using the germline J gene. The chain employs TRBV19 and TRBJ2-1; 7 bases are a match to TRBD2. The germline CDR1 and CDR2 sequences are LNHDA and SQIVND (reference sequence). The V gene end was trimmed by 2 bases and the J gene end by 4 bases; junction bases not matched to a gene: 11. There are 17 residues in the CDR3. The part of the CDR3 DNA that was read is TGTGCCAGTAGTATAAGCTTTGGGGGACTACCTTACAATGAG. Translation gives CASSISFGGLPYNE. The entire CDR3 is CASSISFGGLPYNEQFF.

In the case of this clone: The sequenced fragment ends 3 residues before the CDR3 boundary, so the rest is inferred from the germline J gene. The genes are TRBV29-1 and TRBJ2-3; D not resolved. Trimming stripped 3 bases from V and 0 bases from J, with 13 bases between. The CDR3 runs to 15 residues. Germline values: CDR1 SQVTM, CDR2 ANQGSEA. The DNA read from the CDR3 is TGCAGCGTTGAGGCTGGCGGAACTAGCACAGATACG. This gives the protein CSVEAGGTSTDT. The full CDR3 reads CSVEAGGTSTDTQYF.

To note about this clone: The CDR3 extends 3 residues past the end of the read, so its final part is completed from the germline J gene. The rearrangement links TRBV20-1 to TRBJ1-3, with TRBD1 matching over 7 bases. J lost 4 bases, V lost 5 bases, and 2 bases had no gene match. This CDR3 is 12 amino acids long. CDR1 and CDR2 (germline): DFQATT, SNEGSKA (reference sequence). The CDR3 spells CSARDSGNTIYF. CDR3 DNA, as far as it was read: TGCAGTGCTCGGGACAGCGGAAACACC.

A word on this clone: The CDR3 is cut off 3 residues early in the read; its end comes from the germline J gene. The chain uses TRBV11-3 and TRBJ1-1; TRBD1 agrees at 7 bases. The CDR3 loop spans 15 amino acids. Germline V gene data show CDR1 as SGHNT and CDR2 as YENEEA. The V segment lost 2 bases and the J segment 1 base; nucleotides outside the gene matches: 4. The DNA read from the CDR3 is TGTGCCAGCAGCTTATGGACAGGAGCGAACACTGAA. This sequence encodes CASSLWTGANTE. The complete CDR3 sequence is CASSLWTGANTEAFF.

A remark on this clone: Sequencing ends 3 residues short of the CDR3 end; the germline J gene provides the rest. The J gene is TRBJ1-1, the V gene TRBV20-1; possible D gene TRBD1, 5 bases. The CDR3 sequence is 15 residues long. Deletions cut 0 bases from V and 0 bases from J, with 11 bases between. Germline CDR1 and CDR2: DFQATT and SNEGSKA (reference sequence). CDR3 amino acids: CSARDGTYLNTEAFF. CDR3 DNA (partial): TGCAGTGCTAGAGACGGGACTTATTTGAACACTGAA.

On this clone itself: The read comes to an end 3 residues before the CDR3 does, leaving the germline J gene to fill in the end. This chain uses TRBV29-1 with TRBJ2-1; 14 bases line up with TRBD2. The germline CDR1 and CDR2 sequences are SQVTM and ANQGSEA. There are 15 residues in the CDR3. With 6 bases clipped from V and 7 bases from J, the junction kept 8 bases outside the gene matches. CDR3 bases read: TGCAGCGTCGACCCCGGGACTAGCGGGGGAAATGAG. Translation: CSVDPGTSGGNE. The whole CDR3 reads CSVDPGTSGGNEQFF.

Incomplete CDR3 DNA: TGTGCCAGCAGCCGGAGGACAGGGACCGGC. This gives the protein CASSRRTGTG. Given in full, the CDR3 is CASSRRTGTGYTF. The gene calls are TRBV12-3 or TRBV12-4 and TRBJ1-2; 8 bases agree with TRBD1. The read ends 3 residues early relative to the CDR3; the germline J gene fills the gap. The CDR3 length is 13 residues.

Turning to this clone: The CDR3 end is not reached by the read, which stops 3 residues before it; the germline J gene fills it in. V gene TRBV7-9 combines with J gene TRBJ1-2; TRBD1 aligns across 7 bases. Germline V gene lookup returns CDR1 SEHNR and CDR2 FQNEAQ (reference sequence). There are 12 residues in the CDR3. This chain's CDR3 is CASSSQGNDYTF. The part of the CDR3 DNA that was read is TGTGCCAGCAGCTCACAGGGGAACGAC.

Of note for this clone: Read sequence stops 3 residues before the CDR3 end, and the germline J gene provides the missing end. The rearrangement uses TRBV12-3 or TRBV12-4 and TRBJ2-1; 7 bases map to TRBD2. The CDR3 totals 14 residues. Trimming at V came to 6 bases and at J to 7 bases, leaving 9 bases not matched to a gene. The CDR3: CASRLSGNGNEQFF. The CDR3 bases that were read are TGTGCCAGCAGACTGAGCGGGAATGGGAATGAG.

With regard to this clone: The read stops 3 residues short of the end of the CDR3; the missing end is completed from the germline J gene. The chain is built from TRBV5-1 and TRBJ2-1; 8 nucleotides align to TRBD2. CDR1 SGHRS and CDR2 YFSETQ come from the germline V gene. Trimming took 5 bases from V and 8 from J; bases not matched to a gene: 6. The CDR3 runs to 13 residues. This CDR3 reads CASSSAGDHEQFF. Partial CDR3 DNA: TGCGCCAGCAGTTCAGCGGGAGATCATGAG.

The DNA read from the CDR3 is TGTGCCACCAAACCCTTCGACAGCGTTAATTCACCC. Translation: CATKPFDSVNSP. The whole CDR3 region reads CATKPFDSVNSPLHF. This chain uses TRBV19 with TRBJ1-6; the D gene is possibly TRBD1 (5 bases). The read ends 3 residues early relative to the CDR3; the germline J gene fills the gap. Germline lookup yields CDR1 LNHDA and CDR2 SQIVND (reference sequence). The CDR3 loop spans 15 amino acids. Trimming removed 10 bases at V and 6 bases at J, with 19 bases between.

Worth noting for this clone: The observed sequence ends 3 residues before the CDR3 terminus, with the missing tail filled in from the germline J gene. The rearrangement links TRBV5-1 to TRBJ2-3; perhaps TRBD1 as D (5 bases). Trimming took 3 bases from V and 6 from J, leaving 14 bases between them. The CDR3 sequence is 14 residues long. Germline V gives CDR1 SGHRS, CDR2 YFSETQ. The CDR3 loop is CASSSRDLQDTQYF. The DNA read from the CDR3 is TGCGCCAGCAGCTCCAGGGATCTCCAGGATACG.